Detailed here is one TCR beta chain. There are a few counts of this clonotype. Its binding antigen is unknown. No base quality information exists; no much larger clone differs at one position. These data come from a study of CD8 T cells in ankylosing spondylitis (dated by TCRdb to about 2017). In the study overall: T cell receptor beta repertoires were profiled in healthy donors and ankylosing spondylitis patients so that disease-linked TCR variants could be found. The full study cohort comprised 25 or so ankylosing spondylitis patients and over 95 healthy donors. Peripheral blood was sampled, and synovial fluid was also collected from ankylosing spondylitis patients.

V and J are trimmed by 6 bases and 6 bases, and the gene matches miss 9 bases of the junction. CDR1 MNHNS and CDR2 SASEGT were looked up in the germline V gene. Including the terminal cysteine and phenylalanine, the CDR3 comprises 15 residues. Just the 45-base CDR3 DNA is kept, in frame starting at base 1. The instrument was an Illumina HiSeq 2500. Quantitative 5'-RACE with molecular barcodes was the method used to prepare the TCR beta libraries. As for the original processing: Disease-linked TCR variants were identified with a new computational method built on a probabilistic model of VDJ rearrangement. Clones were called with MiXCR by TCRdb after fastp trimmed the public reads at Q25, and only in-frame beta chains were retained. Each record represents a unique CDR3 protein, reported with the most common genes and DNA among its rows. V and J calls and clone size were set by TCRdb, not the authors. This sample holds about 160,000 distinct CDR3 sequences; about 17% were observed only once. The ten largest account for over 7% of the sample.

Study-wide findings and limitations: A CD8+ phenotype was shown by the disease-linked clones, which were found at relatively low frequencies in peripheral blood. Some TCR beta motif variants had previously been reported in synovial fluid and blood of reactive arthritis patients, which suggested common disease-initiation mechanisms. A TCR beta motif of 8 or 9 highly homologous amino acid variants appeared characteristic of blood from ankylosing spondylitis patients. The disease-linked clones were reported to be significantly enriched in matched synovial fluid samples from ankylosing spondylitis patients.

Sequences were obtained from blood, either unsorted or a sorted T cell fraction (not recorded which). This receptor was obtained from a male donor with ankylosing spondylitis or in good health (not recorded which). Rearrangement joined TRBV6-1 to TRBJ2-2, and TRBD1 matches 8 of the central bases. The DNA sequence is TGTGCCAGCAGGGACGGACAGGGTTCATCCGGGGAGCTGTTTTTT. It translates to CASRDGQGSSGELFF.